The rows below give T cell receptor beta chains drawn from one sample of a study of cytomegalovirus exposure and HLA in healthy donors. TCRdb's table, derived via immunoSEQ multiplex PCR, lists solely in-frame clones and lacks some. The top ten clones hold 16% of a sample with fewer than 100,000 clones, 70% to 80% of them seen once. What was sequenced was PBMCs. The receptors stem from a man aged 60-69 years in good health and CMV-seropositive. The CDR3 runs from the conserved cysteine through the conserved F or W. D genes are given only for firm matches. The size field is filled for only some rows; it gives once, few, many or a size class.

V gene,clone size,J gene,D gene,CDR3 DNA,CDR3 protein
TRBV28,NA,TRBJ1-1,NA,TGTGCCAGTGAAGGGGCTGAAGCTTTCTTT,CASEGAEAFF
TRBV4-3,NA,TRBJ2-6,TRBD1,TGCGCCAGCAGCCGTGGACAGGGGGCCCTCTTCTCTGGGGCCAACGTCCTGACTTTC,CASSRGQGALFSGANVLTF
TRBV28,few,TRBJ1-2,TRBD1,TGTGCCAGCAGTTTCGGGGGGACAGGAACGATCGGAGGCTACACCTTC,CASSFGGTGTIGGYTF
TRBV9,NA,TRBJ1-5,TRBD1,TGTGCCAGCAGCGCCCGGGACAGTAATCAGCCCCAGCATTTT,CASSARDSNQPQHF
TRBV7-3,NA,TRBJ2-5,TRBD2,TGTGCCAGCAGCTTGGGGATAGCGGGGGGGCGGGAGACCCAGTACTTC,CASSLGIAGGRETQYF
TRBV2,NA,TRBJ1-2,NA,TGTGCCAGCATTATTGAGGATGGCTACACCTTC,CASIIEDGYTF
TRBV2,NA,TRBJ2-3,NA,TGTGCCAGCAGTGAAGGTCTCAGGGTAATTGGCACAGATACGCAGTATTTT,CASSEGLRVIGTDTQYF
TRBV19,NA,TRBJ2-2,TRBD1,TGTGCCAGTAGTACACAGGGGTGGGAGCTGTTTTTT,CASSTQGWELFF
TRBV2,once,TRBJ2-7,TRBD1,TGTGCCAGCGGAACGACAGGGAGCGTCTACGAGCAGTACTTC,CASGTTGSVYEQYF
TRBV5-4,NA,TRBJ2-5,TRBD2,TGTGCCAGCAGCGCGACTAGCGGGGGAGGTGAGACCCAGTACTTC,CASSATSGGGETQYF
TRBV2,few,TRBJ1-6,TRBD1,TGTGCCAGCAGAGGACGCCGGGACAGGGTTTCACCCCTCCACTTT,CASRGRRDRVSPLHF
TRBV4-1,NA,TRBJ2-7,TRBD2,TGCGCCAGCAGCCCTCCTACACTAGCGGGGGGAACCTACGAGCAGTACTTC,CASSPPTLAGGTYEQYF
TRBV5-4,NA,TRBJ2-5,TRBD1,TGTGCCAGCAGCCTGCGAACCGGGACAGGGGAAGAGACCCAGTACTTC,CASSLRTGTGEETQYF
TRBV7-3,NA,TRBJ2-6,NA,TGTGCCAGCAGCCGCGGCCCTCCCTCTGGGGCCAACGTCCTGACTTTC,CASSRGPPSGANVLTF
TRBV7-9,once,TRBJ1-4,NA,TGTGCCAGCAGTCCTAACAGAGCAACTAATGAAAAACTGTTTTTT,CASSPNRATNEKLFF
TRBV15,NA,TRBJ1-2,TRBD1,TGTGCCACCAGCAGAGACAGGGGACAGGGGGAAGGCTACACCTTC,CATSRDRGQGEGYTF
TRBV7-2,NA,TRBJ2-3,NA,TGTGCCAGCAGCTTAGTAGCGGTTATGGCAGATACGCAGTATTTT,CASSLVAVMADTQYF
TRBV12-5,NA,TRBJ2-7,NA,TGTGCTAGTGGTCAAATCTACGAGCAGTACTTC,CASGQIYEQYF
TRBV7-8,NA,TRBJ1-1,NA,TGTGCCAGCAGCTCTCCGATGGGAGGAGCTTTCTTT,CASSSPMGGAFF
TRBV19,NA,TRBJ2-2,NA,TGTGCCAGTAGTATATTGGGGGCAAACACCGGGGAGCTGTTTTTT,CASSILGANTGELFF
TRBV19,few,TRBJ1-5,NA,TGTGCCAGTAGTGCCGCGAATAGCAATCAGCCCCAGCATTTT,CASSAANSNQPQHF
TRBV6-6,few,TRBJ2-7,NA,TGTGCCAGCAGTTACCTCGGGATCGAGCAGTACTTC,CASSYLGIEQYF
TRBV4-2,NA,TRBJ2-3,TRBD2,TGTGCCAGCAGCCAAGATCAATCCAGCGGGGGGGGCACAGATACGCAGTATTTT,CASSQDQSSGGGTDTQYF
TRBV7-9,NA,TRBJ1-2,NA,TGTGCCAGCAGCTTAGACGGGGGTCGAAAGGGAGACTATGGCTACACCTTC,CASSLDGGRKGDYGYTF
TRBV10-3,few,TRBJ1-1,TRBD1,TGTGCCATCAGCCCGGGACAGGGAAACACTGAAGCTTTCTTT,CAISPGQGNTEAFF
TRBV5-1,NA,TRBJ2-1,TRBD1,TGCGCCAGCAGCTACTACGGGACAGGGGGGGCCAATGAGCAGTTCTTC,CASSYYGTGGANEQFF
TRBV2,NA,TRBJ2-7,NA,TGTGCCAGCAGTGGGACAGCCCAACCGGGGGGTATCTACGAGCAGTACTTC,CASSGTAQPGGIYEQYF
TRBV11-2,NA,TRBJ1-2,TRBD1,TGTGCCAGCAGCTTAGATCCGGGACAGGGGCCCTATGGCTACACCTTC,CASSLDPGQGPYGYTF
TRBV2,NA,TRBJ2-3,NA,TGTGCCAGCTACAGGGATCCCACAGATACGCAGTATTTT,CASYRDPTDTQYF
TRBV7-2,NA,TRBJ1-2,TRBD1,TGTGCCAGCGCCAAGGACAGGGTTGAAAATGGCTACACCTTC,CASAKDRVENGYTF
TRBV4-1,NA,TRBJ1-1,NA,TGCGCCAGCAGCCAGAACAGGGTGTTGAACACTGAAGCTTTCTTT,CASSQNRVLNTEAFF
TRBV7-9,NA,TRBJ2-2,NA,TGTGCCAGCAGCTTATACGCGGGGGCCGCCGGGGAGCTGTTTTTT,CASSLYAGAAGELFF
TRBV5-1,NA,TRBJ2-2,TRBD1,TGCGCCAGCAGGGAGTCAGGGGGAAATACCGGGGAGCTGTTTTTT,CASRESGGNTGELFF
TRBV11-2,NA,TRBJ2-5,NA,TGTGCCAGCAGCTCCGGCACAGATGAGACCCAGTACTTC,CASSSGTDETQYF
TRBV7-9,NA,TRBJ2-7,NA,TGTGCCAGCAGCCCAACGTCGGGCAGGGTGCGCGAGCAGTACTTC,CASSPTSGRVREQYF
TRBV14,NA,TRBJ2-3,NA,TGTGCCAGCAGCCAAATGAGGTCCCCACCAGATACGCAGTATTTT,CASSQMRSPPDTQYF